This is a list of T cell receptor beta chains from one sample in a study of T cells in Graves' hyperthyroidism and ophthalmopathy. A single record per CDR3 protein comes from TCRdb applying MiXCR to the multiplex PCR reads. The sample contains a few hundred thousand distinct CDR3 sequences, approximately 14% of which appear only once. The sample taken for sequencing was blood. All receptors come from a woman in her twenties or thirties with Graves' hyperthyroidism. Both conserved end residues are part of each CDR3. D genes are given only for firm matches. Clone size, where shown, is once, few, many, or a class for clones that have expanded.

CASRGASEAFF	TGTGCCAGCCGGGGGGCCTCTGAAGCTTTCTTT	many	-	TRBV2	TRBJ1-1
CASSVRGADSPLHF	TGTGCCAGCAGCGTGCGGGGGGCGGATTCACCCCTCCACTTT	few	-	TRBV9	TRBJ1-6
CASSLEAGGLRGEQFF	TGTGCCAGCAGTCTAGAAGCGGGAGGGTTAAGGGGTGAGCAGTTCTTC	-	TRBD2	TRBV6-2/TRBV6-3	TRBJ2-1
CASSSLPSGSSYEQYF	TGTGCCAGTAGTAGCCTTCCTAGCGGGAGTTCCTACGAGCAGTACTTC	few	TRBD2	TRBV19	TRBJ2-7
CSAGGHLNTEAFF	TGCAGTGCTGGAGGACATCTGAACACTGAAGCTTTCTTT	-	-	TRBV20-1	TRBJ1-1
CAISESVSANQETQYF	TGTGCCATCAGTGAGTCTGTTAGCGCAAACCAAGAGACCCAGTACTTC	few	-	TRBV10-3	TRBJ2-5
CAAGRASNQPQHF	TGTGCCGCAGGGCGGGCGAGCAATCAGCCCCAGCATTTT	few	-	TRBV6-2/TRBV6-3	TRBJ1-5
CASTRPGQGGYEQYF	TGTGCCAGCACCCGACCCGGACAGGGTGGTTACGAGCAGTACTTC	many	TRBD1	TRBV6-1	TRBJ2-7
CATSDGRGVSGNTIYF	TGTGCCACCAGTGACGGACGGGGGGTCTCTGGAAACACCATATATTTT	few	-	TRBV24-1	TRBJ1-3
CASSLVAITGNEQFF	TGTGCCAGCAGCTTAGTGGCAATCACAGGTAATGAGCAGTTCTTC	many	-	TRBV7-9	TRBJ2-1
CASSLTSGEHNEQFF	TGCGCCAGCAGCTTGACTAGCGGCGAGCACAATGAGCAGTTCTTC	many	TRBD2	TRBV5-1	TRBJ2-1
CASSSQFGDEQFF	TGTGCCAGTAGTTCCCAATTCGGCGATGAGCAGTTCTTC	many	-	TRBV19	TRBJ2-1
CASSLDRVHNEKLFF	TGCGCCAGCAGCCTGGACAGGGTCCATAATGAAAAACTGTTTTTT	many	TRBD1	TRBV5-1	TRBJ1-4
CSARPRTGRNTEAFF	TGCAGTGCTAGACCCAGGACAGGGAGGAACACTGAAGCTTTCTTT	-	TRBD1	TRBV20-1	TRBJ1-1
CASSPASVHNYNEQFF	TGTGCCAGCTCACCAGCCAGCGTACACAACTACAATGAGCAGTTCTTC	many	-	TRBV18	TRBJ2-1
CASRRGLVSDTQYF	TGTGCCAGCAGAAGGGGGCTAGTGTCAGATACGCAGTATTTT	many	TRBD1	TRBV12-3/TRBV12-4	TRBJ2-3
CASSPDRAATDTQYF	TGTGCCAGCTCACCAGACAGGGCTGCCACAGATACGCAGTATTTT	few	TRBD1	TRBV18	TRBJ2-3
CASSQGNGISNQPQHF	TGTGCCAGCTCACAGGGGAATGGGATCAGCAATCAGCCCCAGCATTTT	many	-	TRBV18	TRBJ1-5
CASSQDGLGSSYEQYF	TGTGCCAGCAGCCAAGATGGTCTGGGGTCCTCCTACGAGCAGTACTTC	many	-	TRBV4-2	TRBJ2-7
CASSLSGEGTGELFF	TGTGCCAGCTCACTGTCGGGCGAAGGCACCGGGGAGCTGTTTTTT	-	-	TRBV18	TRBJ2-2
CASSLEVSWGYHQPQHF	TGTGCCAGCAGTTTAGAAGTCAGTTGGGGCTATCATCAGCCCCAGCATTTT	many	-	TRBV28	TRBJ1-5
CASSLVGDRTGNTIYF	TGTGCCAGCAGCTTAGTTGGGGACAGAACTGGAAACACCATATATTTT	-	TRBD1	TRBV7-2	TRBJ1-3
CASRGGRSSYNEQFF	TGTGCCAGCAGGGGGGGCAGGAGCTCCTACAATGAGCAGTTCTTC	many	-	TRBV27	TRBJ2-1
CASSYIRAQPDTQYF	TGTGCCAGCAGTTATATAAGGGCCCAGCCCGATACGCAGTATTTT	-	-	TRBV6-6	TRBJ2-3
CASSWTGVAYNEQFF	TGTGCCAGCAGTTGGACAGGGGTGGCCTACAATGAGCAGTTCTTC	many	TRBD1	TRBV6-1	TRBJ2-1
CASSYSKKATASFGYTF	TGTGCCAGCAGTTACTCGAAAAAGGCAACGGCTTCTTTTGGCTACACCTTC	-	-	TRBV6-2/TRBV6-3	TRBJ1-2
CASSSQGAGNQPQHF	TGTGCCAGCAGTTCACAGGGGGCGGGCAATCAGCCCCAGCATTTT	many	TRBD1	TRBV6-1	TRBJ1-5
CASSERQGQNTEAFF	TGCGCCAGCAGCGAGAGACAGGGACAGAACACTGAAGCTTTCTTT	-	TRBD1	TRBV4-1	TRBJ1-1
CASTPLGGTNTGELFF	TGTGCCAGCACCCCCCTTGGCGGGACGAACACCGGGGAGCTGTTTTTT	many	-	TRBV7-9	TRBJ2-2
CASSLVETSGNSGANVLTF	TGTGCCAGCAGCTTAGTTGAGACTAGCGGGAACTCTGGGGCCAACGTCCTGACTTTC	-	TRBD2	TRBV7-9	TRBJ2-6
CASSLYQGQSYEQYF	TGTGCCAGCAGTTTATACCAGGGTCAGTCCTACGAGCAGTACTTC	few	-	TRBV27	TRBJ2-7
CASTTDAGPKETQYF	TGTGCCAGCACCACCGATGCGGGGCCGAAAGAGACCCAGTACTTC	-	-	TRBV28	TRBJ2-5
CASSPSEETQYF	TGTGCCAGCTCACCATCAGAAGAGACCCAGTACTTC	many	-	TRBV18	TRBJ2-5
CASSGLANYNEQFF	TGTGCCAGTAGTGGGCTAGCGAATTACAATGAGCAGTTCTTC	-	-	TRBV19	TRBJ2-1
CASSQVPANTGELFF	TGTGCCAGCAGCCAAGTTCCCGCGAACACCGGGGAGCTGTTTTTT	-	-	TRBV4-2	TRBJ2-2
CASSTVDPGGNQPQHF	TGTGCCAGTAGTACCGTCGACCCCGGCGGCAATCAGCCCCAGCATTTT	few	-	TRBV19	TRBJ1-5
CASSQGRPRNTEAFF	TGCGCCAGCAGCCAAGGCCGCCCCAGGAACACTGAAGCTTTCTTT	many	-	TRBV4-1	TRBJ1-1
CASFSGRALPGELFF	TGTGCCAGCTTTAGCGGGAGGGCCTTACCCGGGGAGCTGTTTTTT	-	TRBD2	TRBV12-3/TRBV12-4	TRBJ2-2
CASSFSGTPTDTQYF	TGTGCCAGCAGCTTTTCCGGGACTCCCACAGATACGCAGTATTTT	-	-	TRBV7-9	TRBJ2-3
CASKRGESYEQYF	TGTGCCAGTAAAAGGGGGGAGTCCTACGAGCAGTACTTC	-	-	TRBV27	TRBJ2-7
CASSYSTLGTGFSGANVLTF	TGTGCCAGCAGTTATAGCACCTTGGGGACAGGTTTCTCTGGGGCCAACGTCCTGACTTTC	-	TRBD1	TRBV6-5	TRBJ2-6
CAWSLGTDLEQYF	TGTGCCTGGAGCCTCGGGACAGACCTCGAGCAGTACTTC	-	TRBD1	TRBV30	TRBJ2-7
CATMTGQSLYEQYF	TGTGCCACGATGACAGGGCAATCTCTCTACGAGCAGTACTTC	many	TRBD1	TRBV6-1	TRBJ2-7
CASSHGTASGTEAFF	TGTGCCAGCAGCCACGGGACCGCCTCTGGCACTGAAGCTTTCTTT	-	-	TRBV7-9	TRBJ1-1
CASSLLEGSTEAFF	TGTGCCAGCAGTTTACTAGAGGGAAGCACTGAAGCTTTCTTT	many	-	TRBV12-3/TRBV12-4	TRBJ1-1
CASSPTAGFDTEAFF	TGTGCCAGCTCACCAACGGCGGGATTTGACACTGAAGCTTTCTTT	many	-	TRBV18	TRBJ1-1
CAVDSRRDYGYTF	TGTGCCGTCGATTCCCGACGGGACTATGGCTACACCTTC	few	-	TRBV10-3	TRBJ1-2
CASSEGGASGDEQYF	TGTGCCAGCAGTGAGGGGGGGGCTAGCGGTGACGAGCAGTACTTC	few	-	TRBV2	TRBJ2-7
CASSFILNEKLFF	TGTGCCAGCAGTTTCATCCTAAATGAAAAACTGTTTTTT	many	-	TRBV28	TRBJ1-4
CASSQELPYNEQFF	TGTGCCAGCAGCCAAGAGTTACCCTACAATGAGCAGTTCTTC	-	-	TRBV14	TRBJ2-1
CASERNTGELFF	TGCGCCAGCGAGCGGAACACCGGGGAGCTGTTTTTT	-	-	TRBV10-2	TRBJ2-2
CSARDPWGRLAGGNEQFF	TGCAGTGCTAGAGATCCTTGGGGTCGACTAGCGGGAGGGAATGAGCAGTTCTTC	many	TRBD2	TRBV20-1	TRBJ2-1
CATGVSTDTQYF	TGTGCCACCGGGGTATCCACAGATACGCAGTATTTT	-	-	TRBV7-9	TRBJ2-3
CASRTRDTGYGYTF	TGTGCCAGCAGAACCCGGGACACGGGCTATGGCTACACCTTC	-	-	TRBV6-2/TRBV6-3	TRBJ1-2
CASSTGQGASGNTIYF	TGCGCCAGCAGCACAGGACAGGGGGCCTCTGGAAACACCATATATTTT	few	TRBD1	TRBV5-1	TRBJ1-3
CASRRTEANQPQHF	TGTGCCAGCAGGCGGACAGAAGCCAATCAGCCCCAGCATTTT	-	-	TRBV2	TRBJ1-5